This TCR beta chain comes out of a study of shared T cell receptors in the human thymus. Some clones are missing from TCRdb's copy, which holds only in-frame ones; the method was immunoSEQ multiplex PCR. The sample shows approximately 660,000 clones, 88% of them seen only once. V lost 2 bases and J 5 bases, leaving 4 bases between the germline ends. This CDR3 has 12 amino acids. CDR1 and CDR2 (germline): SGHAT, FQNNGV. The data also belong to a second study, concerning human thymus T cells. From that paper: In corrective heart surgery, resections were taken, and these provided the thymus tissue. Gene usage for V and J segments appeared biased in thymic and blood repertoires.

Sequenced: thymocytes. The V and J genes are TRBV11-2 and TRBJ2-1; D not resolved. The receptor's source is a boy younger than two with a congenital heart defect. DNA for the CDR3: TGTGCCAGCAGCTTACTCCACAATGAGCAGTTCTTC. It is translated as CASSLLHNEQFF.